Listed here are 2 T cell receptor delta chains from one sample, sequenced in a study of delta chain sequences of gamma delta T cells. TCRdb reapplied CATT to the 5' RACE reads. The table records about 430 delta-chain clones, 44% of them present only once. Material for sequencing was either unsorted cells or a sorted T cell fraction (not recorded which). All receptors derive from a human donor in good health.

Sample share makes this clone large. The chain links TRDV1 to TRDJ1; 7 nucleotides align to TRDD3. The CDR3 is made up of 18 amino acids. CDR1 is TSWWSYY, CDR2 QGS, per germline. V lost 0 bases, J lost 1 base, and 11 bases stayed unmatched. In DNA, the CDR3 is TGTGCTCTTGGGGAACTAATGTACTGGGGTGCAGGCACCGATAAACTCATCTTT. Encoded protein: CALGELMYWGAGTDKLIF.

About this clone itself: A much larger clone is a single base away; this may be a read error. Other DNA sequences in this specimen translate into the identical CDR3. This chain links TRAV38-2/DV8 with TRDJ1, with TRDD3 identical over 7 bases. The CDR3 has 27 amino acids. Germline V gives CDR1 TSESDYY, CDR2 QEAYKQQN. V gave up 0 bases and J gave up 0 bases; unmatched junction bases: 38. Here the CDR3 DNA reads TGTGCTTATAGGAGCGCGCTGAGGGACCTATTAGGTGGGTACTGGGGTATAAAGAAGTCGTACACCGATAAACTCATCTTT. Its protein is CAYRSALRDLLGGYWGIKKSYTDKLIF.